One T cell receptor beta chain is described in this entry. Its target is unknown. The data belong to a study of vaccination effects on CD4 cells after COVID-19. Sequencing used immunoSEQ multiplex PCR; TCRdb keeps in-frame clones, though not all of them. Altogether tens of thousands of clones are present, approximately 73% being singletons, with the ten largest covering roughly 1.2%. Viral peptide pool expansion of antigen-specific CD4+ T cells preceded sequencing in the ViraFEST assay. Researchers isolated CD4+ T cells once approximately 10 days of culture had elapsed. Each person got two doses of an mRNA SARS-CoV-2 vaccine, BNT162b2 or mRNA-1273. A density of over 1.5 million PBMC per well was used; these cells were cultured with approximately 9.3 IU/ml IL-2 and roughly 10 ug/ml peptides. The V end lost 1 base, the J end lost 0 bases, and 12 bases lay between the germline ends. Looked up from germline, CDR1 is MGHRA and CDR2 is YSYEKL. This CDR3 region has 17 residues.

This sample comprised CD4+ T cells from PBMCs cultured with HCoV-229E spike peptides, obtained after COVID-19 vaccination. This TCR was sampled from a human donor who received a COVID-19 vaccine. The V call is TRBV4-1, the J call TRBJ1-4; D not certain. The CDR3 sequence is CASSQGALSATNEKLFF. CDR3 DNA sequence: TGCGCCAGCAGCCAAGGTGCACTTTCCGCAACTAATGAAAAACTGTTTTTT.